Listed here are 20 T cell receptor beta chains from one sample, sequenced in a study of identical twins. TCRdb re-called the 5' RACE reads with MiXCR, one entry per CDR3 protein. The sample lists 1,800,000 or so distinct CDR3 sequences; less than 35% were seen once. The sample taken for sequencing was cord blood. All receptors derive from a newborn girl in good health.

The CDR3 DNA reads TGCAGTGCCGACCGAAACCCCGCGATGACAGGGCAGAACAGTGAGCAGTTCTTC. Translated: CSADRNPAMTGQNSEQFF. V usage is TRBV20-1 and J usage is TRBJ2-1; 7 positions agree with TRBD1. The CDR3 covers 18 residues. Germline assignment: CDR1 DFQATT and CDR2 SNEGSKA (reference sequence). The V and J ends lost 6 bases and 9 bases, in that order; junction bases with no gene match: 26.

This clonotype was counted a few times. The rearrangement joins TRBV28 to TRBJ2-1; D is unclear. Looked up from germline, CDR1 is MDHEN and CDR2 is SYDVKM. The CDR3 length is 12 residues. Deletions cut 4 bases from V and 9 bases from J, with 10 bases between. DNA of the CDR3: TGTGCCAGCAGTTATGAGTTTAGTGAGCAGTTCTTC. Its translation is CASSYEFSEQFF. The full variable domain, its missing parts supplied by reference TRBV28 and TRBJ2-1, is DVKVTQSSRYLVKRTGEKVFLECVQDMDHENMFWYRQDPGLGLRLIYFSYDVKMKEKGDIPEGYSVSREKKERFSLILESASTNQTSMYLCASSYEFSEQFFGPGTRLTVL.

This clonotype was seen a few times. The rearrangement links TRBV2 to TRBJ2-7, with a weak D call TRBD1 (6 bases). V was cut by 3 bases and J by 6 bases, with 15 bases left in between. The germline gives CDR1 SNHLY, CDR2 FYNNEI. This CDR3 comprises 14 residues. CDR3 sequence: CASSERQGKSEQYF. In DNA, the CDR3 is TGTGCCAGCAGTGAGAGGCAGGGGAAGAGCGAGCAGTACTTC. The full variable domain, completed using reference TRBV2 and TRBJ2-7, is EPEVTQTPSHQVTQMGQEVILRCVPISNHLYFYWYRQILGQKVEFLVSFYNNEISEKSEIFDDQFSVERPDGSNFTLKIRSTKLEDSAMYFCASSERQGKSEQYFGPGTRLTVT.

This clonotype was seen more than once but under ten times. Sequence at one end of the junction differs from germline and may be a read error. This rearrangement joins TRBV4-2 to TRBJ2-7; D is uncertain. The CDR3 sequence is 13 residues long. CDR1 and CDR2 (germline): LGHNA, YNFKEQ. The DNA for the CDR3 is TGTTCCAGCAGCCAAGAGCTCGGGTACGAGCAGTACTTC. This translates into CSSSQELGYEQYF.

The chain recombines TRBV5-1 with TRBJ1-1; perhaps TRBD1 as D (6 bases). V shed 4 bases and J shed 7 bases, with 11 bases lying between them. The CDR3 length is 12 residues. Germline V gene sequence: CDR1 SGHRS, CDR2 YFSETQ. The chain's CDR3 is CASSAQGIEAFF. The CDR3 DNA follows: TGCGCCAGCAGCGCACAGGGTATTGAAGCTTTCTTT.

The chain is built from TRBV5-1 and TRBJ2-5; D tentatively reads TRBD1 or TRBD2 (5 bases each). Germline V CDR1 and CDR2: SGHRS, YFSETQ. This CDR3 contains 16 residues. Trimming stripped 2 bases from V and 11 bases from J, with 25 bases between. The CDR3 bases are TGCGCCAGCAGCTTCCCCGGGACGCACTCCTACAATGAGCAGTACTTC. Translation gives CASSFPGTHSYNEQYF.

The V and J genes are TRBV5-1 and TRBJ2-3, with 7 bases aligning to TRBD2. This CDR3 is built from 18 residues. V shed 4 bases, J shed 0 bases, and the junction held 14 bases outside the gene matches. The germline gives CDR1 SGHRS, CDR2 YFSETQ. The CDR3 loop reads CASSPSWGGRFSTDTQYF. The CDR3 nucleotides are TGCGCCAGCAGCCCCAGCTGGGGGGGACGCTTTAGCACAGATACGCAGTATTTT.

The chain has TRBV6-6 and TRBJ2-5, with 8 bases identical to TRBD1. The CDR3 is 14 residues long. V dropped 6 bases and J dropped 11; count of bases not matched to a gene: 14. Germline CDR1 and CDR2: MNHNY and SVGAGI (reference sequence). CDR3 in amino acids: CASRGQAFSNEQYF. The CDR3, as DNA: TGTGCCAGCAGGGGACAGGCCTTTTCCAATGAGCAGTACTTC.

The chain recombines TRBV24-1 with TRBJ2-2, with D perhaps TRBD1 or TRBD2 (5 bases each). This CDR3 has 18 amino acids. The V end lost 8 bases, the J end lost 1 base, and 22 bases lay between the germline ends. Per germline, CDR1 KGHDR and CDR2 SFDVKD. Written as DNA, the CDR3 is TGTGCCACCACCCGAGGGGCCCTAACCAAATGGAACACCGGGGAGCTGTTTTTT. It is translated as CATTRGALTKWNTGELFF.

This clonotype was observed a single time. For the CDR3, the DNA is TGTGCCAGCAGCTTAAGGGGGCCCAAGCGGGGGGTCAAAAACATTCAGTACTTC. This encodes CASSLRGPKRGVKNIQYF. The chain has TRBV7-2 and TRBJ2-7; the match to TRBD2 covers 9 bases. The better agreement between TRBJ2-4 and the DNA end casts doubt on the J call. Germline-derived CDR1 and CDR2 are SGHTA and FQGNSA. CDR3 length: 18 amino acids.

CDR3 sequence (DNA): TGTGCCAGCAGACGACTAGATTACGAGCAGTACTTC. It is translated as CASRRLDYEQYF. The V and J genes are TRBV12-3 or TRBV12-4 and TRBJ2-7, with a weak D call TRBD2 (6 bases). CDR3 length: 12 amino acids. V lost 6 bases, J lost 4 bases, and 10 bases lay in between.

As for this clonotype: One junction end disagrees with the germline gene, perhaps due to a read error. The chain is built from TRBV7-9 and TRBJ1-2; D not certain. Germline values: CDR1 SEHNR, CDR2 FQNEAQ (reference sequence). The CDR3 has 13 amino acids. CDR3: CANSPRPYYGYTF. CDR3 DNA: TGTGCCAACAGCCCGCGGCCGTACTATGGCTACACCTTC.

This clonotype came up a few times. CDR3 nucleotides: TGTGCCAGCAGAAAGGGAGCGGGAGATTACTACAATGAGCAGTTCTTC. It codes for CASRKGAGDYYNEQFF. This chain uses TRBV6-6 with TRBJ2-1, with 8 bases identical to TRBD2. The CDR3 covers 16 residues. Germline V gene lookup returns CDR1 MNHNY and CDR2 SVGAGI (reference sequence). The ends lost 6 bases at V and 3 bases at J; junction bases unmatched: 10.

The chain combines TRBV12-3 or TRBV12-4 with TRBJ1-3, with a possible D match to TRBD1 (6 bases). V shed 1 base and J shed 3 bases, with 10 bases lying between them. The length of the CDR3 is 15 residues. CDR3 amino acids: CASSLGDTLGNTIYF. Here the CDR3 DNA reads TGTGCCAGCAGTTTAGGGGACACCCTTGGAAACACCATATATTTT.

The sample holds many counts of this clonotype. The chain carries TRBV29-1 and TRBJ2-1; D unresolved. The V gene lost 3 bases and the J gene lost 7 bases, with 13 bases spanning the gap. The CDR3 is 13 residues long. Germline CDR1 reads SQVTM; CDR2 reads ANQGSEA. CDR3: CSVDVPYSNEQFF. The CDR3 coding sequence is TGCAGCGTTGATGTACCTTACTCAAATGAGCAGTTCTTC.

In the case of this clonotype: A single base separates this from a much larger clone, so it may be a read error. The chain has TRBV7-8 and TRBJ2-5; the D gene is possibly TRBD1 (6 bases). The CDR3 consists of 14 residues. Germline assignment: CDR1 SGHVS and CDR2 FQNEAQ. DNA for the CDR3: TGTGCCGGCAGCTTAGCCTCGGGGCCAGGGGCCCAGTACTTC. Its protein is CAGSLASGPGAQYF.

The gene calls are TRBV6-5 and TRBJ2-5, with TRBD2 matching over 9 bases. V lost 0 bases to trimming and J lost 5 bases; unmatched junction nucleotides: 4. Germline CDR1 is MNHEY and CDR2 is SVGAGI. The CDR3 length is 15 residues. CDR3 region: CASSYSTLAGETQYF. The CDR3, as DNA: TGTGCCAGCAGTTACTCGACCCTAGCGGGGGAGACCCAGTACTTC.

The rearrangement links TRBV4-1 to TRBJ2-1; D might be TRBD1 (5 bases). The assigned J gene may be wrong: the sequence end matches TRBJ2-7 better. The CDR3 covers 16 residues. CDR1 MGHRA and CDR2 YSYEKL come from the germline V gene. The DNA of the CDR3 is TGCGCCAGCAGCCCCCTGGGGCGGAGCTCCTACAATGAGCAGTACTTC. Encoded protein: CASSPLGRSSYNEQYF.

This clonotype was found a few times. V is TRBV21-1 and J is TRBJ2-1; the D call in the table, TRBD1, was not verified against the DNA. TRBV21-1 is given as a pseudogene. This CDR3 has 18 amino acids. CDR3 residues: CASSKEGPGTGVNNEQFF. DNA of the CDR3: TGTGCCAGCAGCAAAGAAGGGCCCGGGACAGGGGTTAACAATGAGCAGTTCTTC.

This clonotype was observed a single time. CDR3 nucleotide sequence: TGTGCCAGCTCACAATGGACTAGCGGCCCCAATGAGCAGTTCTTC. Translation: CASSQWTSGPNEQFF. The J gene is TRBJ2-1, the V gene TRBV18, with 10 bases identical to TRBD2. Germline CDR1 KGHSH, CDR2 LQKENI. The CDR3 spans 15 residues. V trimming: 4 bases; J trimming: 6 bases; junction bases outside the gene matches: 6.